This is a list of T cell receptor beta chains from one sample in a study of blood T cell repertoires in COVID-19. Clones were read by immunoSEQ multiplex PCR, and TCRdb kept only the in-frame ones, dropping some. The table has approximately 210,000 clones, 84% seen once. Material: peripheral blood. These receptors were taken from a woman older than 75 with COVID-19, enrolled during active disease. CDR3s include the opening cysteine and the closing phenylalanine or tryptophan. Each record gives: CDR3 protein, CDR3 DNA, clone size, D gene, J gene, V gene. The D gene is left open where the match is weak. Clone size is shown for a subset of rows, as once, few, many or a class of expanded clone.

cdr3_aa: CASSNGQGETQYF; cdr3_nt: TGTGCCAGCAGCAACGGACAGGGAGAGACCCAGTACTTC; clone_size: NA; d_call: TRBD1; j_call: TRBJ2-5; v_call: TRBV9
cdr3_aa: CASSSRPDISGEQYF; cdr3_nt: TGTGCCAGCAGCTCAAGACCAGATATATCGGGGGAGCAGTACTTC; clone_size: NA; d_call: NA; j_call: TRBJ2-7; v_call: TRBV11-2
cdr3_aa: CATSDAQGRGYTF; cdr3_nt: TGTGCCACCAGTGATGCACAGGGCCGTGGCTACACCTTC; clone_size: NA; d_call: NA; j_call: TRBJ1-2; v_call: TRBV24-1
cdr3_aa: CASSLGEASGIEQYF; cdr3_nt: TGTGCCAGCAGCTTGGGGGAGGCTAGCGGGATCGAGCAGTACTTC; clone_size: NA; d_call: TRBD2; j_call: TRBJ2-7; v_call: TRBV5-6
cdr3_aa: CASSPRTSGRETQYF; cdr3_nt: TGTGCCAGCAGCCCCCGGACTAGCGGGAGAGAGACCCAGTACTTC; clone_size: NA; d_call: TRBD2; j_call: TRBJ2-5; v_call: TRBV6-6
cdr3_aa: CSGGVGGGAKNIQYF; cdr3_nt: TGCAGCGGGGGAGTGGGAGGGGGAGCCAAAAACATTCAGTACTTC; clone_size: NA; d_call: NA; j_call: TRBJ2-4; v_call: TRBV29-1
cdr3_aa: CASRKDRVEQPQHF; cdr3_nt: TGTGCCAGCCGTAAGGACAGGGTAGAACAGCCCCAGCATTTT; clone_size: NA; d_call: TRBD1; j_call: TRBJ1-5; v_call: TRBV2
cdr3_aa: CASSSREGYEQYF; cdr3_nt: TGTGCCAGCAGTTCCAGGGAAGGCTACGAGCAGTACTTC; clone_size: NA; d_call: NA; j_call: TRBJ2-7; v_call: TRBV27
cdr3_aa: CASSSPGWEAFF; cdr3_nt: TGCGCCAGCAGCTCCCCAGGGTGGGAAGCTTTCTTT; clone_size: once; d_call: NA; j_call: TRBJ1-1; v_call: TRBV5-1
cdr3_aa: CASSLQGSSGNTIYF; cdr3_nt: TGTGCCAGCAGCCTACAGGGGAGCTCTGGAAACACCATATATTTT; clone_size: once; d_call: TRBD1; j_call: TRBJ1-3; v_call: TRBV6-5
cdr3_aa: CASRGTSTDTQYF; cdr3_nt: TGCGCCAGCAGGGGGACTAGCACAGATACGCAGTATTTT; clone_size: NA; d_call: NA; j_call: TRBJ2-3; v_call: TRBV4-1
cdr3_aa: CASSRGVREKLFF; cdr3_nt: TGTGCCAGCAGCCGGGGAGTGCGTGAAAAACTGTTTTTT; clone_size: NA; d_call: NA; j_call: TRBJ1-4; v_call: TRBV11-2
cdr3_aa: CASSLSGAYEQYF; cdr3_nt: TGTGCCAGCAGCTTAAGCGGAGCCTACGAGCAGTACTTC; clone_size: once; d_call: NA; j_call: TRBJ2-7; v_call: TRBV11-3
cdr3_aa: CASSLTENYGYTF; cdr3_nt: TGCGCCAGCAGCCTGACAGAGAACTATGGCTACACCTTC; clone_size: few; d_call: NA; j_call: TRBJ1-2; v_call: TRBV5-1
cdr3_aa: CASSAEAGRNEQFF; cdr3_nt: TGTGCCAGCAGTGCGGAGGCTGGTAGGAATGAGCAGTTCTTC; clone_size: NA; d_call: NA; j_call: TRBJ2-1; v_call: TRBV2
cdr3_aa: CASSGQGAGGEKLFF; cdr3_nt: TGTGCCAGCAGTGGACAGGGGGCGGGAGGTGAAAAACTGTTTTTT; clone_size: NA; d_call: TRBD1; j_call: TRBJ1-4; v_call: TRBV2
cdr3_aa: CASSLGGGNTEAFF; cdr3_nt: TGCGCCAGCAGCTTGGGAGGAGGAAACACTGAAGCTTTCTTT; clone_size: NA; d_call: NA; j_call: TRBJ1-1; v_call: TRBV5-1
cdr3_aa: CATSPSRPIYEQYF; cdr3_nt: TGTGCCACCAGCCCCTCGAGGCCTATCTACGAGCAGTACTTC; clone_size: NA; d_call: NA; j_call: TRBJ2-7; v_call: TRBV15
cdr3_aa: CASSRREQAINEKLFF; cdr3_nt: TGTGCCAGTAGTAGGCGGGAGCAGGCGATTAATGAAAAACTGTTTTTT; clone_size: NA; d_call: NA; j_call: TRBJ1-4; v_call: TRBV19
cdr3_aa: CASSQAFSGRRGYEQYF; cdr3_nt: TGTGCCAGCAGCCAAGCCTTCAGCGGGAGAAGAGGATACGAGCAGTACTTC; clone_size: NA; d_call: TRBD2; j_call: TRBJ2-7; v_call: TRBV3-1/TRBV3-2